This section outlines one TCR beta chain sequence together with its context. This sample was taken from a study of OX40 agonist ivuxolimab in advanced cancers. The protocol was immunoSEQ multiplex PCR, while the TCRdb copy is restricted to in-frame clones and leaves out a portion. The sample shows 78,000 or so clones, under 95% of them seen only once. The CDR3 spans 17 residues. V was pared by 0 bases and J by 3 bases, with 4 bases of the junction left unmatched. Germline V gives CDR1 SGDLS, CDR2 YYNGEE. The sequencing here drew on CD4+ or CD8+ T cells sorted from blood, taken in a trial of the OX40 agonist ivuxolimab. The chain has TRBV9 and TRBJ2-2; TRBD1 matches at 11 bases. The receptor was isolated from an adult with an advanced solid tumor such as melanoma, head and neck, liver or kidney cancer. CDR3 bases: TGTGCCAGCAGCGTAGACGGACAGGGGGCGTACACCGGGGAGCTGTTTTTT. Translation gives CASSVDGQGAYTGELFF.